This T cell receptor beta chain was observed in a study of T cells in tuberculosis. Study-wide results and caveats: Low-affinity CD1B-GMM tetramer-binding T cells may have been missed.

The CDR3 runs 15 residues. CDR1 is MGHDK, CDR2 SYGVNS, per germline. V shed 8 bases, J shed 2 bases, and the junction held 7 bases outside the gene matches. Chain pairing is unknown; alpha and beta were sequenced separately. TCRdb's table, derived via immunoSEQ multiplex PCR, lists solely in-frame clones and lacks some. The sample holds nearly 60,000 clones, over 75% seen once. Cells were sorted from thawed PBMC rested overnight and stained with GMM-loaded CD1B tetramer, viability dye and anti-CD3. CD1B tetramers were loaded with Rhodococcus equi-derived C32 glucose monomycolate. Approximately 91,000 tetramer-negative cells were sorted from each donor.

The sample taken for sequencing was CD1b-GMM tetramer-negative cells sorted from PBMCs. The receptor's source is an adult woman with latent tuberculosis. The chain employs TRBV25-1 and TRBJ1-5; 9 bases are shared with TRBD1. The CDR3 region is CASGPTGGGNQPQHF. CDR3 in DNA: TGTGCCAGCGGACCTACAGGGGGCGGCAATCAGCCCCAGCATTTT.